The 32 T cell receptor beta chains below were found in one sample sequenced in a study of blood T cell repertoires in COVID-19. The method was immunoSEQ multiplex PCR; TCRdb's version includes in-frame clones alone and lacks a portion of them. The table shows roughly 200,000 clones, with under 90% occurring only once. The sequencing sample was made of peripheral blood. Source of these receptors: a man aged 35 to 55 with acute or convalescent COVID-19.

This clone occurred once. The chain has TRBV15 and TRBJ1-1; weak D call: TRBD1 (5 bases). The V gene lost 0 bases and the J gene lost 0 bases, with 8 bases spanning the gap. Germline CDR1 LNHNV, CDR2 YYDKDF (reference sequence). This CDR3 region has 15 residues. Here the CDR3 reads CATSREDTLNTEAFF. The DNA of the CDR3 is TGTGCCACCAGCAGAGAGGACACTCTGAACACTGAAGCTTTCTTT.

This chain uses TRBV24-1 with TRBJ2-6, with 7 positions matching TRBD1. V trimming: 4 bases; J trimming: 1 base; junction bases outside the gene matches: 3. There are 16 residues in the CDR3. Germline-derived CDR1 and CDR2 are KGHDR and SFDVKD. The CDR3 sequence: CATSDQDRSGANVLTF. In DNA, the CDR3 is TGTGCCACCAGTGACCAGGACAGGTCTGGGGCCAACGTCCTGACTTTC.

The chain carries TRBV20-1 and TRBJ2-7; no reliable D call. Germline V CDR1 and CDR2: DFQATT, SNEGSKA (reference sequence). V lost 6 bases and J lost 2, with 8 bases in between. This CDR3 has 11 residues. The CDR3 loop is CSAGLTYEQYF. CDR3 coding DNA: TGCAGTGCCGGTCTCACCTACGAGCAGTACTTC.

The rearrangement uses TRBV7-2 and TRBJ1-3; 7 bases are a match to TRBD1. The junction had 6 bases not matched to a gene; V was cut back by 0 bases and J by 4 bases. CDR3 size: 16 residues. CDR1 is SGHTA, CDR2 FQGNSA, per germline. The DNA for the CDR3 is TGTGCCAGCAGCTTAGCGGGGACAGTTGCCGGAAACACCATATATTTT. This encodes CASSLAGTVAGNTIYF.

V gene TRBV12-3 or TRBV12-4 combines with J gene TRBJ1-5; no clear D. CDR3 size: 13 residues. Trimming shortened V by 6 bases and J by 0 bases, and 6 bases separated the two germline ends. Written as DNA, the CDR3 is TGTGCCAGCAGACAAACTAGCAATCAGCCCCAGCATTTT. Translation: CASRQTSNQPQHF.

The chain uses TRBV5-8 and TRBJ2-1, with 9 nucleotides matching TRBD1. The CDR3 has 15 residues. V lost 4 bases, J lost 4 bases, and 6 bases stayed unmatched. The V gene's germline CDR1 is SGHTS and CDR2 YDEGEE. CDR3 DNA: TGTGCCAGCAGCCCAGGGACAGGGCATTACAATGAGCAGTTCTTC. Translation: CASSPGTGHYNEQFF.

Note on this clone: Other DNA sequences in the sample encode the same CDR3. CDR3 region: CASGTSGGTDTQYF. CDR3 nucleotide sequence: TGCGCCAGCGGGACTAGCGGGGGTACAGATACGCAGTATTTT. V usage is TRBV5-1 and J usage is TRBJ2-3; 14 bases agree with TRBD2. Unmatched junction bases numbered 1, after V lost 7 bases and J lost 3 bases. Per germline, CDR1 SGHRS and CDR2 YFSETQ. The CDR3 is made up of 14 amino acids.

J is TRBJ2-7 and V is TRBV12-1; TRBD2 is taken as the D call from the table, unchecked against the DNA. TRBV12-1 is marked as a pseudogene. CDR3 length equals 20 residues. CDR3: CASSSPYGRGVSKYSYEQYF. CDR3 DNA sequence: TGTGCCAGCAGCTCGCCCTATGGGCGGGGGGTCTCTAAATATTCCTACGAGCAGTACTTC.

The J gene is TRBJ1-1, the V gene TRBV7-2, with D possibly matching TRBD1 (5 bases). The CDR3 extends over 13 amino acids. Germline V gene lookup returns CDR1 SGHTA and CDR2 FQGNSA. The germline V and J ends were trimmed by 2 bases and 1 base, with 5 bases remaining between them. The CDR3 DNA is TGTGCCAGCAGCTTAAGGGGGAACACTGAAGCTTTCTTT. It translates to CASSLRGNTEAFF.

V and J are TRBV5-6 and TRBJ1-2, with D unclear. Germline V gene data show CDR1 as SGHDT and CDR2 as YYEEEE. Trimming removed 2 bases from V and 1 base from J, with 6 bases in between. This CDR3 is 13 amino acids long. CDR3 bases: TGTGCCAGCAGCTTACGGGTTAACTATGGCTACACCTTC. Translating it yields CASSLRVNYGYTF.

This chain links TRBV11-2 with TRBJ1-2, with 8 bases that match TRBD1. The V gene's germline CDR1 is SGHAT and CDR2 FQNNGV. V trimming: 4 bases; J trimming: 4 bases; junction bases outside the gene matches: 8. The CDR3 length is 15 residues. The CDR3 reads CASSSFQGAVYGYTF. The CDR3 DNA follows: TGTGCCAGCAGCTCCTTTCAGGGGGCCGTCTATGGCTACACCTTC.

The V gene is TRBV5-6, the J gene TRBJ2-7; 7 bases agree with TRBD1. With V trimmed by 5 bases and J by 2 bases, 7 bases remained unmatched. This CDR3 region has 14 residues. CDR1 is SGHDT and CDR2 is YYEEEE in the germline V gene. The CDR3 DNA is TGTGCCAGCAGTGACGGACAGGAGGCCTACGAGCAGTACTTC. Encoded protein: CASSDGQEAYEQYF.

The chain joins TRBV3-1 (or the pseudogene TRBV3-2) to TRBJ1-2, with 9 bases matching TRBD1. Per the germline V gene, CDR1 is LGHDT and CDR2 is YNNKEL (reference sequence). The CDR3 has 13 amino acids. V gave up 4 bases and J gave up 8 bases; unmatched junction bases: 5. The CDR3 DNA reads TGTGCCAGCAGCCTACGGACAGGGGCCGGCTACACCTTC. This encodes CASSLRTGAGYTF.

This chain uses TRBV5-6 with TRBJ1-5, with D perhaps matching TRBD1 (6 bases). CDR1 and CDR2 from the germline V gene are SGHDT and YYEEEE. The CDR3 covers 15 residues. V lost 2 bases and J 2 bases, leaving 11 bases between the germline ends. CDR3 residues: CASSFRGVGNQPQHF. Written as DNA, the CDR3 is TGTGCCAGCAGCTTCAGGGGCGTGGGCAATCAGCCCCAGCATTTT. The full variable domain, in which reference TRBV5-6 and TRBJ1-5 provide the parts outside the CDR3, is DAGVTQSPTHLIKTRGQQVTLRCSPKSGHDTVSWYQQALGQGPQFIFQYYEEEERQRGNFPDRFSGHQFPNYSSELNVNALLLGDSALYLCASSFRGVGNQPQHFGDGTRLSIL.

The chain has TRBV20-1 and TRBJ1-1, with a tentative D call TRBD1 (5 bases). The germline gives CDR1 DFQATT, CDR2 SNEGSKA (reference sequence). This CDR3 is 11 amino acids long. DNA for the CDR3: TGCACCCACGGGGGGAACACTGAAGCTTTCTTT. Residues: CTHGGNTEAFF.

V usage is TRBV7-9 and J usage is TRBJ1-1; 9 bases map to TRBD1. CDR3 length equals 16 residues. Unmatched junction bases numbered 11, after V lost 4 bases and J lost 5 bases. Germline loops: CDR1 SEHNR, CDR2 FQNEAQ (reference sequence). The CDR3 reads CASSSSSTGTGTEAFF. CDR3 in DNA: TGTGCCAGCAGCTCCTCCTCAACCGGGACAGGGACTGAAGCTTTCTTT. The variable domain in full, completed from reference TRBV7-9 and TRBJ1-1, reads DTGVSQNPRHKITKRGQNVTFRCDPISEHNRLYWYRQTLGQGPEFLTYFQNEAQLEKSRLLSDRFSAERPKGSFSTLEIQRTEQGDSAMYLCASSSSSTGTGTEAFFGQGTRLTVV.

The chain carries TRBV19 and TRBJ1-6; 7 nucleotides agree with TRBD1. Per the germline V gene, CDR1 is LNHDA and CDR2 is SQIVND (reference sequence). The CDR3 loop spans 16 amino acids. V lost 6 bases, J lost 2 bases, and 7 bases stayed unmatched. The CDR3 DNA sequence: TGTGCCAGTAGAACTTCTGACAGGGCCTATAATTCACCCCTCCACTTT. Amino acid sequence: CASRTSDRAYNSPLHF. Based on the CDR3 plus reference TRBV19 and TRBJ1-6, the full variable domain is DGGITQSPKYLFRKEGQNVTLSCEQNLNHDAMYWYRQDPGQGLRLIYYSQIVNDFQKGDIAEGYSVSREKKESFPLTVTSAQKNPTAFYLCASRTSDRAYNSPLHFGNGTRLTVT.

V gene TRBV5-4 combines with J gene TRBJ2-3, with 8 bases fitting TRBD1. This CDR3 region has 15 residues. The V gene end was trimmed by 1 base and the J gene end by 3 bases; junction bases not matched to a gene: 4. Germline CDR1 SGHNT, CDR2 YYREEE (reference sequence). This CDR3 is CASSLSRGQTDTQYF. The CDR3, as DNA: TGTGCCAGCAGCTTGAGCAGGGGGCAAACAGATACGCAGTATTTT. Full variable domain (rest looked up from reference TRBV5-4 and TRBJ2-3): ETGVTQSPTHLIKTRGQQVTLRCSSQSGHNTVSWYQQALGQGPQFIFQYYREEENGRGNFPPRFSGLQFPNYSSELNVNALELDDSALYLCASSLSRGQTDTQYFGPGTRLTVL.

This clone was found once. The chain uses TRBV19 and TRBJ1-6; 10 nucleotides align to TRBD1. Germline loops: CDR1 LNHDA, CDR2 SQIVND (reference sequence). V shed 5 bases, J shed 9 bases, and the junction held 4 bases outside the gene matches. The CDR3 has 14 residues. CDR3 sequence (DNA): TGTGCCAGTAGTGCCGGGACAGGGGTTTCACCCCTCCACTTT. Protein sequence: CASSAGTGVSPLHF.

This clone was observed a few times. The V call is TRBV7-8, the J call TRBJ1-1; 7 bases align to TRBD1. Per germline, CDR1 SGHVS and CDR2 FQNEAQ. With 4 bases clipped from V and 5 bases from J, the junction kept 4 bases outside the gene matches. The CDR3 runs to 13 residues. CDR3 residues: CASSYTGETEAFF. Here the CDR3 DNA reads TGTGCCAGCAGCTACACAGGGGAGACTGAAGCTTTCTTT.

This rearrangement joins TRBV30 to TRBJ1-5; D remains ambiguous. V was cut by 0 bases and J by 2 bases, with 11 bases left in between. The CDR3 loop spans 15 amino acids. The germline gives CDR1 GTSNPN, CDR2 SVGIG (reference sequence). The CDR3 nucleotides are TGTGCCTGGAGTGTAATAGGAGGGCGCAATCAGCCCCAGCATTTT. Translating it yields CAWSVIGGRNQPQHF.

The chain carries TRBV9 and TRBJ2-1; 9 positions match TRBD2. CDR1 SGDLS and CDR2 YYNGEE come from the germline V gene. The CDR3 sequence is 16 residues long. The J segment lost 4 bases and the V segment lost 2 bases, leaving 7 bases of the junction unmatched. This chain's CDR3 is CASSVQVSGGYNEQFF. CDR3 nucleotides: TGTGCCAGCAGCGTGCAAGTTAGCGGGGGTTACAATGAGCAGTTCTTC. Full variable domain (rest looked up from reference TRBV9 and TRBJ2-1): DSGVTQTPKHLITATGQRVTLRCSPRSGDLSVYWYQQSLDQGLQFLIQYYNGEERAKGNILERFSAQQFPDLHSELNLSSLELGDSALYFCASSVQVSGGYNEQFFGPGTRLTVL.

The CDR3 protein is CASSHRGYEQYF. CDR3 bases: TGTGCCAGCAGCCACCGGGGATACGAGCAGTACTTC. V usage is TRBV7-9 and J usage is TRBJ2-7; D possibly corresponds to TRBD2 (5 bases). CDR3 length: 12 amino acids. Per the germline V gene, CDR1 is SEHNR and CDR2 is FQNEAQ (reference sequence). V was cut by 5 bases and J by 4 bases, with 9 bases left in between.

The chain links TRBV5-1 to TRBJ2-2, with a tentative D call TRBD1 (6 bases). Per the germline V gene, CDR1 is SGHRS and CDR2 is YFSETQ. The CDR3 sequence is 12 residues long. Trimming shortened V by 4 bases and J by 6 bases, and 7 bases separated the two germline ends. The CDR3 sequence: CASSEGAGELFF. In nucleotides, the CDR3 is TGCGCCAGCAGCGAGGGGGCCGGGGAGCTGTTTTTT. Full variable domain (outside the CDR3, taken from reference TRBV5-1 and TRBJ2-2): KAGVTQTPRYLIKTRGQQVTLSCSPISGHRSVSWYQQTPGQGLQFLFEYFSETQRNKGNFPGRFSGRQFSNSRSEMNVSTLELGDSALYLCASSEGAGELFFGEGSRLTVL.

V and J are TRBV10-3 and TRBJ1-2, with no clear D. Germline lookup yields CDR1 ENHRY and CDR2 SYGVKD. V was cut by 6 bases and J by 4 bases, with 18 bases left in between. The CDR3 has 15 amino acids. CDR3 bases: TGTGCCATCAGGATCGGCAGAGACAAACCCTATGGCTACACCTTC. This codes for CAIRIGRDKPYGYTF.

Only one count was recorded for this clone. The rearrangement joins TRBV7-9 to TRBJ2-1; the match to TRBD2 covers 12 bases. V shed 4 bases and J 6 bases; nucleotides not matched to a gene: 4. From germline, CDR1 is SEHNR and CDR2 FQNEAQ (reference sequence). This CDR3 region has 15 residues. CDR3 DNA sequence: TGTGCCAGCAGCTGGCTAGCGGGGGGGCCCAATGAGCAGTTCTTC. It yields the protein CASSWLAGGPNEQFF.

In DNA form, the CDR3 reads TGTGCTAGTGGTGTACTAGCGGGGGGACACAATGAGCAGTTCTTC. Translation: CASGVLAGGHNEQFF. V gene TRBV12-5 combines with J gene TRBJ2-1; TRBD2 matches at 12 bases. The germline V gene has CDR1 LGHNT and CDR2 FRNRAP. The CDR3 has 15 residues. Germline trimming cut 5 bases from V and 5 bases from J; bases unmatched to any gene: 4.

This clone was recorded once. The genes are TRBV7-4 and TRBJ1-5, with D possibly matching TRBD1 (5 bases). The CDR3 length is 15 residues. V lost 5 bases and J lost 9, with 20 bases in between. The germline gives CDR1 SGHVT, CDR2 SQSDAQ. The CDR3 nucleotides read TGTGCCAGCAGCCCCCGCGCAGGGAATCGAGGGCCCCAGCATTTT. It encodes CASSPRAGNRGPQHF.

This clone has just one count. This rearrangement joins TRBV2 to TRBJ1-4; a possible D gene is TRBD1 (5 bases). Trimming removed 6 bases from V and 10 bases from J, with 12 bases in between. The CDR3 sequence is 12 residues long. Germline loops: CDR1 SNHLY, CDR2 FYNNEI. This CDR3 reads CASRGREGKLFF. In DNA, the CDR3 is TGTGCCAGCAGGGGCAGGGAGGGAAAACTGTTTTTT.

The genes are TRBV5-1 and TRBJ2-1, with TRBD1 matching over 7 bases. V was pared by 5 bases and J by 0 bases, with 5 bases of the junction left unmatched. CDR1 is SGHRS, CDR2 YFSETQ, per germline. CDR3 length equals 15 residues. CDR3 loop: CASRLGGDSYNEQFF. DNA for the CDR3: TGCGCCAGCAGGTTAGGGGGCGACTCCTACAATGAGCAGTTCTTC.

This chain joins TRBV18 and TRBJ2-2; perhaps TRBD2 as D (6 bases). The CDR3 contains 16 residues. With 3 bases removed from V and 6 bases from J, the gap between germline ends came to 17 bases. Germline values: CDR1 KGHSH, CDR2 LQKENI. CDR3 DNA sequence: TGTGCCAGCTCACCCCCTTACCGGGGACTCGCCGGGGAGCTGTTTTTT. Amino acids: CASSPPYRGLAGELFF.

The chain joins TRBV5-1 to TRBJ2-3, with 11 bases identical to TRBD2. The junction had 1 base not matched to a gene; V was cut back by 2 bases and J by 5 bases. The CDR3 extends over 14 amino acids. Per the germline V gene, CDR1 is SGHRS and CDR2 is YFSETQ. CDR3 sequence reads: CASSFLAGGDTQYF. Here the CDR3 DNA reads TGCGCCAGCAGCTTTCTAGCGGGGGGAGATACGCAGTATTTT.